The entry below gives a single TCR beta chain sequence along with its context. The antigen remains unidentified. The trim removed 6 bases at V and 4 bases at J, leaving 4 bases unmatched. This CDR3 is 13 amino acids long. Per the germline V gene, CDR1 is ENHRY and CDR2 is SYGVKD. This sample is part of a study of type 1 regulatory T cells. TCRdb used MiXCR to reprocess the reads, holding one entry per CDR3 protein. The repertoire holds about 68,000 distinct CDR3 sequences, with around 63% as singletons. The graft donor-derived T-allo10 cells reportedly recognize host alloantigens, are anergic, and suppress alloantigen-specifically.

Sequencing was carried out using cultured T cells, either the whole culture or a sorted T cell fraction (not recorded which). Subset: Tr1-enriched cell product generated in vitro against host alloantigens. The clonotype originates from a human donor in good health. The chain joins TRBV10-3 to TRBJ2-7; 9 nucleotides agree with TRBD1. The CDR3 loop reads CAISGQGQYEQYF. The CDR3 nucleotides read TGTGCCATCAGCGGACAGGGGCAATACGAGCAGTACTTC.